This TCR beta chain stems from a study of T cell clusters in autoimmune cytopenias. TRB rearrangements were amplified by touch-down multiplex PCR with mixed TRB-A/B primers. TCRdb re-called the multiplex PCR reads; one entry per CDR3 protein, DNA not given. The sample table includes 6,000 to 7,000 distinct CDR3 sequences. Its frequency marks this clonotype as medium-sized. Its antigen is as yet unknown. Study results and caveats: The T cell clusters were defined only in silico, without experimental functional validation.

Each sample's input was roughly 230 ng genomic DNA, 30,000 to 45,000 genome equivalents. Sequenced material: peripheral blood. This clonotype was obtained from a human donor with an autoimmune cytopenia or autoimmune hepatitis (not recorded which).

CDR3 residues: CASSLWTGDTGELFF. The V call is TRBV19, the J call TRBJ2-2; the D call of TRBD1 rests on TCRdb alone, since no DNA is present to check it. The CDR3 sequence is 15 residues long. CDR1 is LNHDA, CDR2 SQIVND, per germline (reference sequence).